This entry is about one T cell receptor beta chain. The antigen is not known. Clones were read by immunoSEQ multiplex PCR, and TCRdb kept only the in-frame ones, dropping some. The profile covers around 50,000 clones, with around four fifths appearing a single time and roughly 21% taken by the ten largest. The source of the sample is a study of T cells in localized non-small cell lung cancer. Study-level findings and limits: Heterogeneity remains possible because sequencing was limited to only one tumor region. Adjacent lung had a median about 60 of the 100 largest tumor clones. Longer overall survival was linked to higher blood T cell density. Uninvolved adjacent lung showed higher T cell clonality than tumor.

CDR1 SNHLY and CDR2 FYNNEI come from the germline V gene. The J segment lost 3 bases and the V segment lost 1 base, leaving 4 bases of the junction unmatched. The CDR3 is made up of 15 amino acids. The TCR was taken from a female donor older than 55 with stage II squamous cell lung carcinoma. J is TRBJ2-3 and V is TRBV2; TRBD1 matches at 7 bases. This specimen was peripheral blood, taken before any cancer treatment. This chain's CDR3 is CASSEGVRGTDTQYF. The DNA for the CDR3 is TGTGCCAGCAGTGAAGGGGTCAGGGGGACAGATACGCAGTATTTT.